The clone carrying this TCR beta chain has a count of ten or more. TCRdb fed the 5' RACE reads into MiXCR, producing one record per CDR3 protein. Of 25,000 to 35,000 distinct CDR3 sequences detected, approximately 4.4% appear once; the ten largest clones hold under 55%. The germline V gene has CDR1 MNHEY and CDR2 SVGAGI. The CDR3 extends over 12 amino acids. The V and J ends lost 6 bases and 3 bases respectively, with 6 bases between them. This record comes from a study of T cells after yellow fever vaccination. In the study overall: For low cell numbers, libraries were made with SMART-Seq v4 Ultra Low Input.

This TCR came from a man younger than 40 who received the YFV17D yellow fever vaccine. This chain uses TRBV6-5 with TRBJ2-1; a possible D gene is TRBD1 (6 bases). Here the sequenced sample was CD8+ T cells sorted from PBMCs, taken 5 days after the yellow fever booster vaccination. The CDR3 sequence is CASRDSYNEQFF. CDR3 in DNA: TGTGCCAGCAGGGACAGCTACAATGAGCAGTTCTTC.